The 7 T cell receptor beta chains in this list originate from one sample, sequenced in a study of shared clonotypes between healthy human individuals. Clones were sequenced by immunoSEQ multiplex PCR, and TCRdb holds only the in-frame ones, with some missing. The data hold about 640,000 clones, with about two thirds observed a single time. Sequenced: memory CD4+ T cells sorted from blood. As for subset: CD45RA-negative fraction. The source of these receptors is a woman younger than 45 in good health.

The chain combines TRBV6-1 with TRBJ2-7, with 9 positions matching TRBD2. With 3 bases clipped from V and 3 bases from J, the junction kept 3 bases outside the gene matches. The length of the CDR3 is 14 residues. Germline V lookup: CDR1 MNHNS, CDR2 SASEGT. CDR3: CASSEGLANYEQYF. CDR3 coding DNA: TGTGCCAGCAGTGAGGGACTAGCAAACTACGAGCAGTACTTC.

This clone has only a few counts. The chain employs TRBV29-1 and TRBJ2-1; 9 bases fit TRBD1. Germline trimming cut 8 bases from V and 2 bases from J; bases unmatched to any gene: 7. CDR3 length: 14 residues. Germline lookup yields CDR1 SQVTM and CDR2 ANQGSEA. CDR3 nucleotide sequence: TGCAGCTCGCTAGGGGACAGGGCCTACAATGAGCAGTTCTTC. As protein: CSSLGDRAYNEQFF.

This sequence joins TRBV10-3 and TRBJ2-7; D may be TRBD1 (5 bases). Looked up from germline, CDR1 is ENHRY and CDR2 is SYGVKD. V lost 3 bases and J lost 5, with 14 bases in between. This CDR3 is built from 14 residues. The CDR3 bases are TGTGCCATCAGTGATAGGGGCCAGTCTGACGAGCAGTACTTC. This sequence encodes CAISDRGQSDEQYF.

J is TRBJ1-2 and V is TRBV5-4; a possible D gene is TRBD1 (6 bases). Trimming removed 5 bases at V and 2 bases at J, with 13 bases between. CDR1 and CDR2 from the germline V gene are SGHNT and YYREEE (reference sequence). There are 14 residues in the CDR3. DNA of the CDR3: TGTGCCAGCAGGGAGGGACAACTGAACTATGGCTACACCTTC. Amino acid sequence: CASREGQLNYGYTF.

This clone came up once. The chain recombines TRBV16 with TRBJ1-1, with D possibly TRBD1 on 6 matching bases. V was shortened by 4 bases and J by 9 bases, with 21 bases between the two germline ends. The CDR3 spans 15 residues. Germline CDR1 and CDR2: KGHSY and FQNENV. CDR3: CASSPSKGDGPKAFF. DNA of the CDR3: TGTGCCAGCAGCCCCTCAAAGGGGGACGGCCCGAAAGCTTTCTTT.

The V gene is TRBV7-3, the J gene TRBJ2-7; 9 bases fit TRBD2. Germline V gene data show CDR1 as SGHTA and CDR2 as FQGTGA. The CDR3 is 17 residues long. V lost 0 bases and J lost 6; bases outside the gene matches: 12. The CDR3 spells CASSLTAPLAGGLEQYF. CDR3 sequence (DNA): TGTGCCAGCAGCTTAACAGCCCCGCTTGCGGGAGGGCTCGAGCAGTACTTC.

V gene TRBV6-5 combines with J gene TRBJ2-1; a weak D match, TRBD2 (6 bases). The V gene's germline CDR1 is MNHEY and CDR2 SVGAGI. The V and J ends lost 6 bases and 10 bases respectively, with 19 bases between them. The CDR3 consists of 14 residues. For the CDR3, the DNA is TGTGCCAGCAGAACGGGACTCCTAAACCAGGAGCAGTTCTTC. It is translated as CASRTGLLNQEQFF.